This T cell receptor beta chain originates from a study of shared clonotypes between healthy human individuals. CDR1 SGDLS and CDR2 YYNGEE come from the germline V gene. Between the trimmed V and J ends, which lost 4 bases and 5 bases, there was a span of 13 bases. The CDR3 is 14 amino acids. Each cell subset's genomic DNA was divided evenly among several immunoSEQ plates. Per the original data handling: Filtering differed because ImmunoSEQ produced junction-only sequences that carried no quality scores. TCRdb's table, derived via immunoSEQ multiplex PCR, lists solely in-frame clones and lacks some. V and J calls and clone size are those listed in that table; D and trimming were worked out from the DNA. The table includes 2.3 million or so clones, approximately 95% detected once.

The sample was naive CD4+ T cells from PBMCs. Noted subset: CD45RA+ positively selected. The chain joins TRBV9 to TRBJ1-5, with D possibly being TRBD1 (6 bases). The TCR was taken from a young man in good health. Some clones in this sample may be carry-over from other donors' samples. The DNA for the CDR3 is TGTGCCAGCAGCCAGAGGGGGACCGATCAGCCCCAGCATTTT. Its protein is CASSQRGTDQPQHF.